This entry concerns a single TCR beta chain. This may come from a read error, since a much larger clone is one base off. Primed by a sample-barcoded 5' primer and a J-beta primer mix, a second PCR proceeded for about 6 to 12 cycles. Each CDR3 protein is one row after TCRdb ran MiXCR on the 5' RACE reads. The data contain about 1.6 million distinct CDR3 sequences, about 31% of them singletons. Germline CDR1 reads SGHTA; CDR2 reads FQGNSA. J lost 11 bases, V lost 5 bases, and 14 bases had no gene match. This CDR3 is built from 14 residues. The sample is drawn from a study of blood T cells in healthy people across ages.

The source material was blood. The sequence was collected from a woman in her twenties or thirties in good health. The V gene is TRBV7-2, the J gene TRBJ2-5; TRBD2 aligns across 7 bases. CDR3 nucleotide sequence: TGTGCCAGCAGCCAAGGGGATAGCGGGTCTGAGCAGTACTTC. Translation: CASSQGDSGSEQYF.